These 19 T cell receptor beta chains originate from one sample sequenced in a study of T cell clones after liver transplantation. The data were produced by immunoSEQ multiplex PCR, yet TCRdb's version contains in-frame clones alone and is incomplete. The profile covers 7,500 to 9,500 clones, with 80% appearing a single time and roughly 37% taken by the ten largest. This sample comprised CD8+ T cells from blood, obtained before liver transplant. These receptors were obtained from a human donor who received a liver transplant.

Here the CDR3 DNA reads TGTGCCAGCAGCGAGGGAACCGGGACAGGGAACACAGATACGCAGTATTTT. This translates into CASSEGTGTGNTDTQYF. The chain has TRBV7-6 and TRBJ2-3; 9 bases map to TRBD1. The V and J ends lost 5 bases and 2 bases, in that order; junction bases with no gene match: 11. In germline, CDR1 is SGHVS, CDR2 FNYEAQ. The CDR3 spans 17 residues.

This rearrangement joins TRBV5-6 to TRBJ2-3, with D unclear. CDR3 size: 14 residues. V lost 4 bases and J lost 2, with 11 bases in between. Germline V gene data show CDR1 as SGHDT and CDR2 as YYEEEE. CDR3: CASSPGSVTDTQYF. In DNA, the CDR3 is TGTGCCAGCAGCCCCGGGTCTGTCACAGATACGCAGTATTTT.

The rearrangement joins TRBV4-1 to TRBJ2-7; D may be TRBD1 (5 bases). The CDR3 extends over 13 amino acids. Germline CDR1 and CDR2: MGHRA and YSYEKL. Trimming shortened V by 1 base and J by 3 bases, and 7 bases separated the two germline ends. The CDR3 nucleotides read TGCGCCAGCAGCCAAGTAGGGGTCTACGAGCAGTACTTC. This translates into CASSQVGVYEQYF.

The chain recombines TRBV2 with TRBJ1-2; 10 bases agree with TRBD1. From germline, CDR1 is SNHLY and CDR2 FYNNEI. The CDR3 consists of 18 residues. Trimming cost V 2 bases and J 1 base; bases outside gene matches: 10. The CDR3 spells CASSESGTGALVNYGYTF. In nucleotides, the CDR3 is TGTGCCAGCAGTGAATCCGGGACAGGGGCCCTAGTTAACTATGGCTACACCTTC. The whole variable domain, filled in from reference TRBV2 and TRBJ1-2, reads EPEVTQTPSHQVTQMGQEVILRCVPISNHLYFYWYRQILGQKVEFLVSFYNNEISEKSEIFDDQFSVERPDGSNFTLKIRSTKLEDSAMYFCASSESGTGALVNYGYTFGSGTRLTVV.

The chain joins TRBV5-6 to TRBJ1-5; TRBD1 matches at 7 bases. Germline values: CDR1 SGHDT, CDR2 YYEEEE. Trimming at V came to 1 base and at J to 0 bases, leaving 7 bases not matched to a gene. CDR3 size: 17 residues. The DNA of the CDR3 is TGTGCCAGCAGCTTGTTCACAGGGGATCATAGCAATCAGCCCCAGCATTTT. Translated: CASSLFTGDHSNQPQHF.

J is TRBJ2-1 and V is TRBV28; TRBD1 aligns across 8 bases. The length of the CDR3 is 13 residues. The germline CDR1 and CDR2 sequences are MDHEN and SYDVKM. With V trimmed by 2 bases and J by 7 bases, 1 base remained unmatched. DNA for the CDR3: TGTGCCAGCAGTTTACAGGGGGCGAATGAGCAGTTCTTC. This encodes CASSLQGANEQFF.

This chain joins TRBV27 and TRBJ2-6; TRBD1 matches 7 bases. Trimming at V came to 1 base and at J to 0 bases, leaving 9 bases not matched to a gene. Germline V CDR1 and CDR2: MNHEY, SMNVEV (reference sequence). This CDR3 has 19 amino acids. CDR3 DNA sequence: TGTGCCAGCAGTTTATACCCGCTCAACAGGGGCTCTGGGGCCAACGTCCTGACTTTC. This gives the protein CASSLYPLNRGSGANVLTF.

V gene TRBV19 combines with J gene TRBJ1-5; no reliable D call. The CDR3 runs 13 residues. V shed 2 bases and J shed 7 bases, with 9 bases lying between them. CDR1 and CDR2 from the germline V gene are LNHDA and SQIVND (reference sequence). CDR3 in amino acids: CASSIRGGQPQHF. CDR3 DNA sequence: TGTGCCAGTAGTATACGGGGAGGACAGCCCCAGCATTTT.

The V and J genes are TRBV27 and TRBJ2-3, with 11 bases identical to TRBD1. Germline CDR1 and CDR2: MNHEY and SMNVEV (reference sequence). The CDR3 contains 14 residues. After removal of 6 bases from V and 4 bases from J, the junction contained 3 bases not matched to a gene. CDR3 in DNA: TGTGCCAGCAGGGGACAGGGGGGTTCAGATACGCAGTATTTT. It is translated as CASRGQGGSDTQYF.

This clone is large by share. J is TRBJ1-1 and V is TRBV5-5, with TRBD1 matching over 9 bases. J gave up 0 bases and V 3 bases, and 9 bases lay outside the gene matches. The CDR3 loop spans 17 amino acids. CDR1 is SGHKS and CDR2 is YYEKEE in the germline V gene (reference sequence). The CDR3 DNA follows: TGTGCCAGCAGCTCAGGACAGGGGCTGACAATGAACACTGAAGCTTTCTTT. Amino acid sequence: CASSSGQGLTMNTEAFF.

The chain has TRBV19 and TRBJ2-1, with unresolved D. Germline V gene lookup returns CDR1 LNHDA and CDR2 SQIVND (reference sequence). Deletions cut 5 bases from V and 2 bases from J, with 10 bases between. This CDR3 has 14 amino acids. CDR3 DNA sequence: TGTGCCAGTAGTCTCTATGGTCCCTACAATGAGCAGTTCTTC. Its protein is CASSLYGPYNEQFF.

The J gene is TRBJ2-3, the V gene TRBV28; no reliable D call. CDR1 is MDHEN, CDR2 SYDVKM, per germline. This CDR3 has 13 amino acids. V lost 6 bases and J 4 bases, leaving 11 bases between the germline ends. CDR3 sequence reads: CASSIRGADTQYF. As DNA, the CDR3 is TGTGCCAGCAGCATCCGAGGTGCAGATACGCAGTATTTT.

This sequence joins TRBV7-3 and TRBJ2-5, with TRBD1 identical over 12 bases. V trimming: 4 bases; J trimming: 4 bases; junction bases outside the gene matches: 4. In germline, CDR1 is SGHTA, CDR2 FQGTGA. CDR3 length equals 15 residues. CDR3 sequence reads: CASSSTGQGAETQYF. The CDR3 DNA follows: TGTGCCAGCAGCTCAACGGGACAGGGGGCAGAGACCCAGTACTTC. Filled out from reference TRBV7-3 and TRBJ2-5, the complete variable domain reads GAGVSQTPSNKVTEKGKYVELRCDPISGHTALYWYRQSLGQGPEFLIYFQGTGAADDSGLPNDRFFAVRPEGSVSTLKIQRTERGDSAVYLCASSSTGQGAETQYFGPGTRLLVL.

This chain joins TRBV15 and TRBJ1-2; D remains unclear. Germline V gene lookup returns CDR1 LNHNV and CDR2 YYDKDF (reference sequence). The length of the CDR3 is 17 residues. Trimming cost V 0 bases and J 4 bases, with 18 bases left between them. The CDR3 sequence: CATSREGGRHLLYGYTF. Written as DNA, the CDR3 is TGTGCCACCAGCAGAGAGGGAGGACGGCACCTACTCTATGGCTACACCTTC.

This CDR3 is CASSLTGDTEAFF. The CDR3 DNA is TGCGCCAGCAGCTTGACGGGGGACACTGAAGCTTTCTTT. This chain connects TRBV5-1 to TRBJ1-1, with a tentative D call TRBD1 (5 bases). Germline V lookup: CDR1 SGHRS, CDR2 YFSETQ. V shed 1 base and J shed 3 bases, with 7 bases lying between them. This CDR3 is built from 13 residues.

This clone is classed as medium-sized. The chain joins TRBV9 to TRBJ2-2, with 9 positions matching TRBD2. J lost 7 bases, V lost 5 bases, and 9 bases had no gene match. Per germline, CDR1 SGDLS and CDR2 YYNGEE. This CDR3 is built from 15 residues. CDR3 coding DNA: TGTGCCAGCAGTGCTAGCGGGGTCAGGGGCGGGGAGCTGTTTTTT. This translates into CASSASGVRGGELFF.

This clone occurred once. This sequence joins TRBV4-1 and TRBJ2-4; tentative D call: TRBD2 (5 bases). CDR1 is MGHRA and CDR2 is YSYEKL in the germline V gene. CDR3 length equals 13 residues. V was shortened by 0 bases and J by 9 bases, with 9 bases between the two germline ends. The chain's CDR3 is CASSQDNRGIQYF. Written as DNA, the CDR3 is TGCGCCAGCAGCCAAGATAACCGGGGCATTCAGTACTTC.

V gene TRBV27 combines with J gene TRBJ1-1; a possible D gene is TRBD1 (5 bases). The V and J ends lost 6 bases and 4 bases respectively, with 15 bases between them. From germline, CDR1 is MNHEY and CDR2 SMNVEV (reference sequence). The CDR3 extends over 14 amino acids. CDR3 bases: TGTGCCAGCAGATATAGGGGAGGGAGCACTGAAGCTTTCTTT. Translated: CASRYRGGSTEAFF.

The chain combines TRBV19 with TRBJ1-1; a weak D match, TRBD1 (5 bases). CDR3 length: 15 amino acids. Germline lookup yields CDR1 LNHDA and CDR2 SQIVND (reference sequence). Trimming took 0 bases from V and 3 from J, leaving 11 bases between them. The CDR3 DNA sequence: TGTGCCAGTAGTATAGAGGGCCCGGGGGACACTGAAGCTTTCTTT. It yields the protein CASSIEGPGDTEAFF.